The next 11 T cell receptor beta chains were all read from a single sample in a study of T cells in Graves' hyperthyroidism and ophthalmopathy. Amplification of TCR beta CDR3 regions used RNA as the template. The primer set for the first-round RT-PCR of the TCR CDR3 was HTBI. MiXCR was run by TCRdb on the multiplex PCR reads, yielding one entry per CDR3 protein. The table includes 370,000 or so distinct CDR3 sequences, 13% detected once. The sequenced material came from blood. These receptors came from a man younger than 45 with Graves' hyperthyroidism that later progressed to Graves' ophthalmopathy.

In its sample, this clonotype was seen many times. The CDR3 loop reads CASRLTGTSGNNEQFF. The CDR3 coding sequence is TGTGCCAGCAGACTAACCGGGACTAGCGGAAACAATGAGCAGTTCTTC. The rearrangement links TRBV7-9 to TRBJ2-1; 11 bases are a match to TRBD2. This CDR3 has 16 residues. Trimming removed 6 bases from V and 5 bases from J; junction bases left unmatched: 9. Germline CDR1 SEHNR, CDR2 FQNEAQ (reference sequence).

This clonotype was counted a few times. As DNA, the CDR3 is TGTGCCTGGAACCGAGGCCATAATAATGAAAAACTGTTTTTT. As protein: CAWNRGHNNEKLFF. This chain uses TRBV30 with TRBJ1-4; unclear D gene. Germline V gives CDR1 GTSNPN, CDR2 SVGIG (reference sequence). The V end lost 4 bases, the J end lost 4 bases, and 13 bases lay between the germline ends. This CDR3 contains 14 residues. Combining the CDR3 with reference TRBV30 and TRBJ1-4 gives the whole variable domain SQTIHQWPATLVQPVGSPLSLECTVEGTSNPNLYWYRQAAGRGLQLLFYSVGIGQISSEVPQNLSASRPQDRQFILSSKKLLLSDSGFYLCAWNRGHNNEKLFFGSGTQLSVL.

This clonotype was recorded many times. This chain connects TRBV3-1 to TRBJ1-6, with D possibly matching TRBD1 (6 bases). The V and J ends lost 7 bases and 10 bases respectively, with 14 bases between them. The length of the CDR3 is 13 residues. The germline V gene encodes CDR1 LGHDT and CDR2 YNNKEL (reference sequence). CDR3 coding DNA: TGTGCCAGCAACACAGGGTACCGATCACCCCTCCACTTT. As protein: CASNTGYRSPLHF.

Details on this clonotype: The junction shows a germline mismatch at one end, possibly a read error. The chain has TRBV7-7 and TRBJ2-3; TRBD1 matches 12 bases. Germline V gene sequence: CDR1 SSHAT, CDR2 FNYEAQ (reference sequence). The CDR3 covers 17 residues. The CDR3 reads CASSFGPVGQGADTQYF. The CDR3 DNA sequence: TGTGCTAGCAGCTTTGGCCCAGTGGGACAGGGGGCTGATACGCAGTATTTT.

The chain uses TRBV19 and TRBJ2-7; TRBD1 aligns across 9 bases. Germline values: CDR1 LNHDA, CDR2 SQIVND (reference sequence). With 4 bases clipped from V and 0 bases from J, the junction kept 4 bases outside the gene matches. The CDR3 contains 15 residues. The CDR3 sequence is CASSTRTGASYEQYF. As DNA, the CDR3 is TGTGCCAGTAGTACCAGGACAGGGGCCTCCTACGAGCAGTACTTC.

This clonotype was counted at least ten times. The J gene is TRBJ2-2, the V gene TRBV20-1, with TRBD2 matching 8 bases. Germline values: CDR1 DFQATT, CDR2 SNEGSKA (reference sequence). The V gene end was trimmed by 0 bases and the J gene end by 7 bases; junction bases not matched to a gene: 13. This CDR3 is 17 amino acids long. DNA of the CDR3: TGCAGTGCTAGAGATCTCGATCGGCGGGGGGTGATCGGGGAGCTGTTTTTT. It codes for CSARDLDRRGVIGELFF.

This clonotype has at least ten counts. This chain joins TRBV28 and TRBJ1-2; D is possibly TRBD1 (5 bases). The V and J ends lost 10 bases and 5 bases respectively, with 14 bases between them. The CDR3 totals 12 residues. Germline loops: CDR1 MDHEN, CDR2 SYDVKM. The CDR3 spells CATTTQEYGYTF. CDR3 DNA: TGTGCCACGACCACACAGGAATATGGCTACACCTTC.

The V call is TRBV9, the J call TRBJ1-3, with a tentative D call TRBD1 (6 bases). Germline assignment: CDR1 SGDLS and CDR2 YYNGEE. The CDR3 is 18 amino acids. The V end was cut by 4 bases, the J end by 0 bases, with 20 bases between. This CDR3 reads CASSLSGGHPSSGNTIYF. The CDR3 nucleotides are TGTGCCAGCAGCCTCAGTGGGGGCCACCCGAGCTCTGGAAACACCATATATTTT.

V and J are TRBV29-1 and TRBJ2-3; possibly TRBD2 for D (5 bases). There are 15 residues in the CDR3. Germline V gives CDR1 SQVTM, CDR2 ANQGSEA. V dropped 1 base and J dropped 1 base, with 12 bases sitting between them. CDR3 amino acids: CSVEVRGRGTDTQYF. Here the CDR3 DNA reads TGCAGCGTTGAAGTTCGCGGGCGTGGCACAGATACGCAGTATTTT.

This chain uses TRBV7-2 with TRBJ2-7; D may be TRBD1 or TRBD2 (5 bases each). Germline V CDR1 and CDR2: SGHTA, FQGNSA. The V and J ends lost 2 bases and 8 bases respectively, with 19 bases between them. The CDR3 is 15 amino acids. As DNA, the CDR3 is TGTGCCAGCAGCTTACCCCGGGACGGAACTACGAAGCAGTACTTC. Protein product: CASSLPRDGTTKQYF.

In its sample, this clonotype was seen many times. This chain connects TRBV28 to TRBJ1-2; D is ambiguous. The germline gives CDR1 MDHEN, CDR2 SYDVKM. CDR3 length: 13 amino acids. Between the trimmed V and J ends, which lost 7 bases and 4 bases, there was a span of 13 bases. The CDR3 coding sequence is TGTGCCAGCAATCAAGACGGGCCCTATGGCTACACCTTC. Amino acids: CASNQDGPYGYTF.